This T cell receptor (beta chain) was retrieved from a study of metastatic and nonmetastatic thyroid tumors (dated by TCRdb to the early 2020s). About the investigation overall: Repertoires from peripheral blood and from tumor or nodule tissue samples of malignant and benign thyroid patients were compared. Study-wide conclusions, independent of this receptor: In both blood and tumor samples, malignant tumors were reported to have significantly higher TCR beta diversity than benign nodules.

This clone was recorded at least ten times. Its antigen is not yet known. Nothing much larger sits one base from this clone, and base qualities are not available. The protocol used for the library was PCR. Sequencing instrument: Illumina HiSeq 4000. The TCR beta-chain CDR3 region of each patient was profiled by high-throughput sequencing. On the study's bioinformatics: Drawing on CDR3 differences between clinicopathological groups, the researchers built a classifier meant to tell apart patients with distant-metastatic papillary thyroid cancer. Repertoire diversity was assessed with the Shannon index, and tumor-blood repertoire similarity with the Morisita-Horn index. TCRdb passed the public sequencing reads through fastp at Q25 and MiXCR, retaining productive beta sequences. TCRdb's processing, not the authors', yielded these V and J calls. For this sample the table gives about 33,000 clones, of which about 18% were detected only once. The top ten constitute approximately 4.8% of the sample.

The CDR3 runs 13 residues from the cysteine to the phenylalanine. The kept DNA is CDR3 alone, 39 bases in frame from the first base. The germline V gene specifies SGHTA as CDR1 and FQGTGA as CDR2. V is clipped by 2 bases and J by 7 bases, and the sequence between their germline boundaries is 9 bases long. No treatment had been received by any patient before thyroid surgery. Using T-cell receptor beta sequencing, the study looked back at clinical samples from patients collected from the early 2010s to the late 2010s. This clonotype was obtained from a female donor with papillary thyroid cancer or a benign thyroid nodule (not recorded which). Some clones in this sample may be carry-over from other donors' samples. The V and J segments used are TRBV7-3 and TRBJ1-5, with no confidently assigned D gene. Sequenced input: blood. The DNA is TGTGCCAGCAGCTTAGGGCGGAACCAGCCCCAGCATTTT. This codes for CASSLGRNQPQHF.